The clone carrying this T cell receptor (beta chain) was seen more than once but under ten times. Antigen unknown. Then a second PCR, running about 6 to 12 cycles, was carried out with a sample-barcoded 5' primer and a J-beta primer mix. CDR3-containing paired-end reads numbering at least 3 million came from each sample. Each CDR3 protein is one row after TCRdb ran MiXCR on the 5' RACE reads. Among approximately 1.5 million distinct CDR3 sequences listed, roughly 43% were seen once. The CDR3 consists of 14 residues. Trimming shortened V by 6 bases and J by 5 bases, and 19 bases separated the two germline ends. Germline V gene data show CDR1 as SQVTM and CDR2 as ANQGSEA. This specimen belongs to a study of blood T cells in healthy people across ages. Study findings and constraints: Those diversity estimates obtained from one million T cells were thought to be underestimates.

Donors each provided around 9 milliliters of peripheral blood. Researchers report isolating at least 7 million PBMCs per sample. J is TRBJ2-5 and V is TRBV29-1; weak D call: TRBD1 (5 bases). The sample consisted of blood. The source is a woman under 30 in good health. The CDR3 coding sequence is TGCAGCGTCACAGGTGTTCTTACCAAGGAGACCCAGTACTTC. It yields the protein CSVTGVLTKETQYF.